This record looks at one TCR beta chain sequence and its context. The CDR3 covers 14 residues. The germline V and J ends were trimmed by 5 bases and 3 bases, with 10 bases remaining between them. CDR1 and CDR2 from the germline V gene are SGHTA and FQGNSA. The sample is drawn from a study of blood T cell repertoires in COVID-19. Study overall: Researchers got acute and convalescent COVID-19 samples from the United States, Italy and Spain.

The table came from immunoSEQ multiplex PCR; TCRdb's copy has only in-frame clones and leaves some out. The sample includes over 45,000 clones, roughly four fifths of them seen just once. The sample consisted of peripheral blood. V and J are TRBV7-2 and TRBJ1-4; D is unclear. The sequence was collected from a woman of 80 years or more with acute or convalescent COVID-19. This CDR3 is CASSRVSSNEKLFF. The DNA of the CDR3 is TGTGCCAGCAGCCGGGTGTCTTCTAATGAAAAACTGTTTTTT.